The 29 T cell receptor beta chains reported below all come from one sample, sequenced in a study of T cell responses to AZD1222 COVID-19 vaccine. Method: immunoSEQ multiplex PCR; TCRdb's copy keeps in-frame clones and lacks some. The table shows about 120,000 clones, with about 92% occurring only once. The input for sequencing was peripheral blood, taken 28 days after the second AZD1222 dose. The receptors here all came from an adult who received the AZD1222 COVID-19 vaccine.

The chain links TRBV9 to TRBJ2-3; 8 positions agree with TRBD2. CDR1 and CDR2 (germline): SGDLS, YYNGEE. Unmatched junction bases numbered 14, after V lost 0 bases and J lost 5 bases. The CDR3 spans 18 residues. The CDR3 DNA follows: TGTGCCAGCAGCGTAGACCTAGCGGGCACCCTGGGGGAAGATACGCAGTATTTT. It encodes CASSVDLAGTLGEDTQYF.

J is TRBJ2-5 and V is TRBV3-1 (or the pseudogene TRBV3-2), with TRBD2 matching over 7 bases. The CDR3 covers 18 residues. With V trimmed by 1 base and J by 2 bases, 13 bases remained unmatched. Germline loops: CDR1 LGHDT, CDR2 YNNKEL (reference sequence). CDR3 nucleotides: TGTGCCAGCAGCCAAGGGAAGGCTAGCGGAGGGTTTCAAGAGACCCAGTACTTC. It specifies CASSQGKASGGFQETQYF.

The CDR3 coding sequence is TGTGCCAGCTCTGAAGACCCGGGGGTAAGGCAGTACTTC. Protein sequence: CASSEDPGVRQYF. The rearrangement uses TRBV12-3 or TRBV12-4 and TRBJ2-7; D may be TRBD2 (6 bases). V lost 8 bases to trimming and J lost 9 bases, with 20 bases between them. This CDR3 has 13 residues.

CDR3 DNA: TGTGCCAGCAGTATTGGGGCCAATCAGCCCCAGCATTTT. This gives the protein CASSIGANQPQHF. V and J are TRBV6-4 and TRBJ1-5; a weak D match, TRBD1 (5 bases). The CDR3 has 13 amino acids. Germline loops: CDR1 MRHNA, CDR2 SNTAGT. Deletions cut 5 bases from V and 3 bases from J, with 8 bases between.

V usage is TRBV27 and J usage is TRBJ2-3; weak D call: TRBD1 (6 bases). Trimming took off 7 bases at V and 4 bases at J, with 6 bases between the two ends. The CDR3 is 11 amino acids. CDR1 and CDR2 from the germline V gene are MNHEY and SMNVEV (reference sequence). CDR3 in amino acids: CASKGADTQYF. The DNA of the CDR3 is TGTGCCAGCAAGGGGGCAGATACGCAGTATTTT.

V and J are TRBV2 and TRBJ2-5; no clear D gene. Trimming removed 4 bases from V and 2 bases from J, with 5 bases in between. CDR3 length: 12 amino acids. Germline V gene sequence: CDR1 SNHLY, CDR2 FYNNEI. CDR3 sequence (DNA): TGTGCCAGCAGTGTAGTTCAAGAGACCCAGTACTTC. Its protein product is CASSVVQETQYF.

The gene calls are TRBV24-1 and TRBJ1-2; D is unresolved. This CDR3 has 12 amino acids. Germline V gene sequence: CDR1 KGHDR, CDR2 SFDVKD. V was trimmed by 4 bases and J by 4 bases, leaving 6 bases between them. The CDR3 coding sequence is TGTGCCACCAGTGAAGACGGCTATGGCTACACCTTC. Translating gives CATSEDGYGYTF.

This clone appeared a few times. V gene TRBV4-3 combines with J gene TRBJ2-7, with 10 bases identical to TRBD2. The CDR3 consists of 17 residues. CDR1 LGHNA and CDR2 YSLEER come from the germline V gene. The V and J ends lost 2 bases and 2 bases, in that order; junction bases with no gene match: 9. CDR3 nucleotide sequence: TGCGCCAGCAGCCAATTCTCTAGCGGGGGCGGTACCTACGAGCAGTACTTC. It is translated as CASSQFSSGGGTYEQYF.

The chain combines TRBV6-5 with TRBJ2-7, with D possibly being TRBD1 or TRBD2 (5 bases each). Germline CDR1 MNHEY, CDR2 SVGAGI. This CDR3 is 16 amino acids long. V lost 4 bases and J lost 7, with 23 bases in between. The CDR3 here is CASSSDRQPPPGEQYF. The CDR3 DNA is TGTGCCAGCAGTTCCGACCGACAGCCCCCGCCGGGGGAGCAGTACTTC.

The rearrangement links TRBV7-9 to TRBJ1-4, with TRBD1 matching over 10 bases. The V and J ends lost 4 bases and 2 bases, in that order; junction bases with no gene match: 4. The germline V gene encodes CDR1 SEHNR and CDR2 FQNEAQ (reference sequence). The CDR3 runs 16 residues. The CDR3 here is CASSSGQGFTNEKLFF. CDR3 coding DNA: TGTGCCAGCAGCTCGGGACAGGGGTTTACTAATGAAAAACTGTTTTTT.

The CDR3 protein is CASSPNGAQSNEQFF. The CDR3 DNA reads TGTGCCAGCAGCCCTAACGGGGCCCAATCCAATGAGCAGTTCTTC. This chain joins TRBV7-3 and TRBJ2-1; D could derive from TRBD1 or TRBD2 (5 bases each). Deletions cut 5 bases from V and 6 bases from J, with 17 bases between. This CDR3 spans 15 amino acids. Germline V gene sequence: CDR1 SGHTA, CDR2 FQGTGA. Full variable domain (outside the CDR3, taken from reference TRBV7-3 and TRBJ2-1): GAGVSQTPSNKVTEKGKYVELRCDPISGHTALYWYRQSLGQGPEFLIYFQGTGAADDSGLPNDRFFAVRPEGSVSTLKIQRTERGDSAVYLCASSPNGAQSNEQFFGPGTRLTVL.

This clone was seen a single time. The CDR3: CAWSTGVAGNTIYF. The CDR3 DNA reads TGTGCCTGGAGTACAGGAGTGGCTGGAAACACCATATATTTT. V and J are TRBV30 and TRBJ1-3; tentatively, D is TRBD1 (5 bases). The V and J ends lost 2 bases and 2 bases respectively, with 10 bases between them. This CDR3 is built from 14 residues. Germline CDR1 reads GTSNPN; CDR2 reads SVGIG (reference sequence).

This chain uses TRBV7-9 with TRBJ2-1, with D unclear. The CDR3 is 12 residues long. Germline CDR1 is SEHNR and CDR2 is FQNEAQ (reference sequence). V was pared by 1 base and J by 10 bases, with 8 bases between. Here the CDR3 DNA reads TGTGCCAGCAGCTTAGGGGCCCTCGAGCAGTTCTTC. Translating it yields CASSLGALEQFF.

V usage is TRBV6-2 or TRBV6-3 and J usage is TRBJ2-7; D may match TRBD1 or TRBD2 (5 bases each). V dropped 2 bases and J dropped 2 bases, with 13 bases sitting between them. This CDR3 spans 15 amino acids. Germline CDR1 is MNHEY and CDR2 is SVGEGT. As DNA, the CDR3 is TGTGCCAGCAGTTACGGAGGATCAGGGACCTACGAGCAGTACTTC. Amino acid sequence: CASSYGGSGTYEQYF.

The V gene is TRBV7-6, the J gene TRBJ2-5; TRBD2 agrees at 8 bases. V was clipped by 4 bases and J by 3 bases; unmatched bases: 10. Germline loops: CDR1 SGHVS, CDR2 FNYEAQ. This CDR3 contains 16 residues. CDR3 DNA sequence: TGTGCCAGCAGCTCTCCCTCCCAAGCGGGAGAAGAGACCCAGTACTTC. Translation: CASSSPSQAGEETQYF.

The chain combines TRBV18 with TRBJ1-1; a possible D gene is TRBD1 (6 bases). Germline lookup yields CDR1 KGHSH and CDR2 LQKENI. This CDR3 has 14 amino acids. V was pared by 4 bases and J by 1 base, with 10 bases between. CDR3 bases: TGTGCCAGCTCACTGGGGACAAGGAACACTGAAGCTTTCTTT. Its translation is CASSLGTRNTEAFF.

The chain employs TRBV18 and TRBJ2-1, with 14 bases matching TRBD2. CDR1 KGHSH and CDR2 LQKENI come from the germline V gene. J lost 8 bases, V lost 3 bases, and 3 bases had no gene match. The CDR3 extends over 15 amino acids. CDR3 DNA: TGTGCCAGCTCACCCGGGACTAGCGGGAGCCATGAGCAGTTCTTC. This sequence encodes CASSPGTSGSHEQFF.

The J gene is TRBJ2-2, the V gene TRBV7-9; 14 positions match TRBD2. The CDR3 extends over 16 amino acids. With V trimmed by 3 bases and J by 6 bases, 3 bases remained unmatched. CDR1 and CDR2 (germline): SEHNR, FQNEAQ (reference sequence). The CDR3 bases are TGTGCCAGCAGCTTGACTAGCGGGAGGGCCGCCGGGGAGCTGTTTTTT. Translated, it gives CASSLTSGRAAGELFF.

This rearrangement joins TRBV27 to TRBJ1-6; D unclear. CDR3 length equals 14 residues. Germline CDR1 is MNHEY and CDR2 is SMNVEV (reference sequence). Between the trimmed V and J ends, which lost 2 bases and 9 bases, there was a span of 11 bases. The CDR3 protein is CASSLEKKGSPLHF. The DNA of the CDR3 is TGTGCCAGCAGTTTAGAGAAAAAAGGTTCACCCCTCCACTTT.

This rearrangement joins TRBV7-2 to TRBJ2-7, with D perhaps TRBD2 (7 bases). V lost 3 bases to trimming and J lost 4 bases, with 16 bases between them. This CDR3 is built from 15 residues. Germline V lookup: CDR1 SGHTA, CDR2 FQGNSA. The CDR3 spells CASSLELQGGYEQYF. The CDR3 region has the DNA TGTGCCAGCAGCTTGGAATTACAGGGAGGGTACGAGCAGTACTTC.

This clone was picked up one time. V and J are TRBV27 and TRBJ1-5; TRBD1 matches at 10 bases. The germline V gene has CDR1 MNHEY and CDR2 SMNVEV (reference sequence). The CDR3 extends over 18 amino acids. Trimming cost V 5 bases and J 4 bases; bases outside gene matches: 14. CDR3 nucleotide sequence: TGTGCCAGCAGTCAGGGACAGGGGCCCCTACTACGGAATCAGCCCCAGCATTTT. Translated: CASSQGQGPLLRNQPQHF.

The chain carries TRBV10-2 and TRBJ1-2; no clear D. The V end was cut by 7 bases, the J end by 2 bases, with 14 bases between. Germline V gives CDR1 WSHSY, CDR2 SAAADI. CDR3 length: 14 amino acids. The CDR3 nucleotides read TGCGCCAGCACCCAGGACGGACGAAACTATGGCTACACCTTC. Translating gives CASTQDGRNYGYTF.

V and J are TRBV4-3 and TRBJ2-1; 10 nucleotides align to TRBD2. CDR1 is LGHNA, CDR2 YSLEER, per germline. This CDR3 spans 17 amino acids. V lost 0 bases and J lost 9; bases outside the gene matches: 11. In DNA, the CDR3 is TGCGCCAGCAGCCAAGATCGGGGGGGGCTAGCGGGAGCTGAGCAGTTCTTC. Its protein is CASSQDRGGLAGAEQFF.

The chain uses TRBV6-2 or TRBV6-3 and TRBJ1-1; D not certain. Trimming removed 3 bases at V and 0 bases at J, with 8 bases between. Germline lookup yields CDR1 MNHEY and CDR2 SVGEGT. The CDR3 contains 14 residues. The CDR3 spells CASSYVTMNTEAFF. DNA of the CDR3: TGTGCCAGCAGTTATGTGACCATGAACACTGAAGCTTTCTTT.

The genes are TRBV2 and TRBJ1-5; 9 bases align to TRBD1. V trimming: 8 bases; J trimming: 4 bases; junction bases outside the gene matches: 6. Germline V gene data show CDR1 as SNHLY and CDR2 as FYNNEI. The CDR3 totals 14 residues. Here the CDR3 reads CASGGQGRNQPQHF. In DNA, the CDR3 is TGTGCCAGCGGAGGACAGGGGAGGAATCAGCCCCAGCATTTT.

This sequence joins TRBV10-3 and TRBJ1-1, with 7 bases that match TRBD1. This CDR3 comprises 14 residues. V was clipped by 6 bases and J by 5 bases; unmatched bases: 9. The germline gives CDR1 ENHRY, CDR2 SYGVKD. The chain's CDR3 is CAISEGALRTEAFF. The CDR3 coding sequence is TGTGCCATCAGCGAGGGGGCCCTCCGTACTGAAGCTTTCTTT.

V usage is TRBV10-3 and J usage is TRBJ1-2; tentatively, D is TRBD1 (5 bases). The germline V and J ends were trimmed by 5 bases and 6 bases, with 16 bases remaining between them. CDR3 size: 14 residues. The germline V gene encodes CDR1 ENHRY and CDR2 SYGVKD. CDR3 in DNA: TGTGCCATCAGTAACGGGGACCAGGGTCATGGCTACACCTTC. Translation gives CAISNGDQGHGYTF.

The chain employs TRBV19 and TRBJ1-6; D is uncertain. The CDR3 contains 13 residues. The ends were cut back, 8 bases at V and 3 bases at J, with 8 bases in the middle. Germline-derived CDR1 and CDR2 are LNHDA and SQIVND (reference sequence). This chain's CDR3 is CASHEFYNSPLHF. The CDR3 coding sequence is TGTGCCAGTCACGAATTCTATAATTCACCCCTCCACTTT.

This chain uses TRBV29-1 with TRBJ1-4, with D unclear. The CDR3 has 14 residues. The germline V and J ends were trimmed by 4 bases and 7 bases, with 16 bases remaining between them. Germline values: CDR1 SQVTM, CDR2 ANQGSEA. The CDR3 spells CSVGGLGPVEKLFF. In nucleotides, the CDR3 is TGCAGCGTTGGGGGATTAGGACCCGTTGAAAAACTGTTTTTT.